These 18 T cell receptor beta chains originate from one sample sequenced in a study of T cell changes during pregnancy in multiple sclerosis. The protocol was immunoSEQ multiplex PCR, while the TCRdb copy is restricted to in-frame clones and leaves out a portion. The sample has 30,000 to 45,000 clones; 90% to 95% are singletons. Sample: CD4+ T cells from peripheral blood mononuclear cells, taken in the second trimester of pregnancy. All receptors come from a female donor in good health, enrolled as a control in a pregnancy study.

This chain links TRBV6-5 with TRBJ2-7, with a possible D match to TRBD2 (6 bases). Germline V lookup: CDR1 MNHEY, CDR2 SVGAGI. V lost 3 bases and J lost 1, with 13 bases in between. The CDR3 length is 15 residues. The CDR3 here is CASSYTAGNSYEQYF. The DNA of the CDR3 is TGTGCCAGCAGTTATACGGCGGGGAATTCCTACGAGCAGTACTTC.

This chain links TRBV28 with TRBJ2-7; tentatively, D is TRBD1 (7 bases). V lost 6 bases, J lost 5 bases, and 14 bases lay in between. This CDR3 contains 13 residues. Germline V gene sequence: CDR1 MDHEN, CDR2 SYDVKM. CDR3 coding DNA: TGTGCCAGCAGCGGAGGAGGGGGCGACGAGCAGTACTTC. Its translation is CASSGGGGDEQYF.

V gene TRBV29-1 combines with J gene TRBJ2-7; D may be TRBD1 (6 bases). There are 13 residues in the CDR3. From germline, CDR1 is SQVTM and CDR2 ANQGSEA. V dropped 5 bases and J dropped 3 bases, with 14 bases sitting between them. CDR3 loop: CSVSEGGFYEQYF. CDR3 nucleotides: TGCAGCGTTAGTGAAGGGGGATTCTACGAGCAGTACTTC.

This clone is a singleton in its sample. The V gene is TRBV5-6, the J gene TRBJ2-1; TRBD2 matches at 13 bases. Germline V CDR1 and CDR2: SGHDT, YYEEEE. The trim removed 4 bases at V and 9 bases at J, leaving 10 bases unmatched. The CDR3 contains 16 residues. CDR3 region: CASSAWTSGSAAEQFF. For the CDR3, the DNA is TGTGCCAGCAGCGCCTGGACTAGCGGGAGCGCCGCTGAGCAGTTCTTC.

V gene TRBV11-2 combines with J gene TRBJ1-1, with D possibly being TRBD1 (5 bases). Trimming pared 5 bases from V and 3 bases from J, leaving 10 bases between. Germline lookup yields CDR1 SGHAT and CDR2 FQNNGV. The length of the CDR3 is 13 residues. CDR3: CASSPQGYTEAFF. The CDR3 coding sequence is TGTGCCAGCAGCCCCCAGGGATACACTGAAGCTTTCTTT.

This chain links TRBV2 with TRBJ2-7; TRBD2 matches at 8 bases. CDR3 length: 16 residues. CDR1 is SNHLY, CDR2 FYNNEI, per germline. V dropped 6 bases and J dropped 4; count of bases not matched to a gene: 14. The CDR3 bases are TGTGCCAGCAGCCCCATTTTAGCGGGAAGAGGGTACGAGCAGTACTTC. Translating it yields CASSPILAGRGYEQYF.

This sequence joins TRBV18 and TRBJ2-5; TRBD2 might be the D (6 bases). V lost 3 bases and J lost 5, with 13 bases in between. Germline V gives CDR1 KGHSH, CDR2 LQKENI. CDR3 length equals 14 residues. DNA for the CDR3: TGTGCCAGCTCACCCTTGGGCGGGATCGAGACCCAGTACTTC. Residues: CASSPLGGIETQYF.

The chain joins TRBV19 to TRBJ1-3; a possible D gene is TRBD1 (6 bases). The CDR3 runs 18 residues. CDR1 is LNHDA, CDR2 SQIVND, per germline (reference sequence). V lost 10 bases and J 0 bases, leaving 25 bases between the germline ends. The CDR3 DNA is TGTGCCATTTCTGGGCCTCCACAGGGAATCAGCTCTGGAAACACCATATATTTT. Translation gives CAISGPPQGISSGNTIYF.

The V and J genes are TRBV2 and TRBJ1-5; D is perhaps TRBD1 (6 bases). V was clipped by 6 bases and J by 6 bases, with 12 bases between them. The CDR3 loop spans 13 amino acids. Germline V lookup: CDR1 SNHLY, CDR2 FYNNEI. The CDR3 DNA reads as TGTGCCAGCAGGGCGACAGGAAGTCAGCCCCAGCATTTT. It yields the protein CASRATGSQPQHF.

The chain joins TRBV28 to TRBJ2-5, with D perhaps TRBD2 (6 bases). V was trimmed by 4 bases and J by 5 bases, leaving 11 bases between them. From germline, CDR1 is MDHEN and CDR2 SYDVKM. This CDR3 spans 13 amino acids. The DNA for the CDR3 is TGTGCCAGCAGTTCGGGAGCCGCGGAGACCCAGTACTTC. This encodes CASSSGAAETQYF. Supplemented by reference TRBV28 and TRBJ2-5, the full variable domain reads DVKVTQSSRYLVKRTGEKVFLECVQDMDHENMFWYRQDPGLGLRLIYFSYDVKMKEKGDIPEGYSVSREKKERFSLILESASTNQTSMYLCASSSGAAETQYFGPGTRLLVL.

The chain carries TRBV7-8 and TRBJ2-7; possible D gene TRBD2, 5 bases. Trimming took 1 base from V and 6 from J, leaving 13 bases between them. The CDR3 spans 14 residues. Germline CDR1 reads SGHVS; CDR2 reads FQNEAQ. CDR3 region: CASSLGVLVSEQYF. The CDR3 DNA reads TGTGCCAGCAGCTTAGGCGTACTAGTCTCCGAGCAGTACTTC.

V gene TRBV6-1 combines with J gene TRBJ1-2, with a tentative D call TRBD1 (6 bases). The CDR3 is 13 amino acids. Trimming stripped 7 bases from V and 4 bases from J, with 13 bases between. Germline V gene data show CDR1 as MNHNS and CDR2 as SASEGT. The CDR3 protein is CASTRQVIYGYTF. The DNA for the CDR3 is TGTGCCAGCACCCGACAGGTTATCTATGGCTACACCTTC.

The CDR3 coding sequence is TGTGCCGTCACGACAGTGTCTGGCACTGAAGCTTTCTTT. It translates to CAVTTVSGTEAFF. V and J are TRBV6-6 and TRBJ1-1; TRBD1 might be the D (5 bases). This CDR3 has 13 amino acids. V lost 11 bases and J 4 bases, leaving 17 bases between the germline ends. Germline values: CDR1 MNHNY, CDR2 SVGAGI (reference sequence).

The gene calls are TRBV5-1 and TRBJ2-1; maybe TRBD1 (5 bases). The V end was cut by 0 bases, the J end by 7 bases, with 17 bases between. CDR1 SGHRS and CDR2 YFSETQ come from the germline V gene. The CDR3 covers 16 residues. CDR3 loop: CASSLVGASGWNEQFF. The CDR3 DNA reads TGCGCCAGCAGCTTGGTTGGGGCCAGTGGGTGGAATGAGCAGTTCTTC.

The CDR3 bases are TGTGCCAGCAGCTTTAGCGGGAGCTCCTACAATGAGCAGTTCTTC. Its protein is CASSFSGSSYNEQFF. The chain links TRBV7-2 to TRBJ2-1; 9 bases line up with TRBD2. CDR1 is SGHTA, CDR2 FQGNSA, per germline. The V and J ends lost 3 bases and 0 bases, in that order; junction bases with no gene match: 0. This CDR3 spans 15 amino acids.

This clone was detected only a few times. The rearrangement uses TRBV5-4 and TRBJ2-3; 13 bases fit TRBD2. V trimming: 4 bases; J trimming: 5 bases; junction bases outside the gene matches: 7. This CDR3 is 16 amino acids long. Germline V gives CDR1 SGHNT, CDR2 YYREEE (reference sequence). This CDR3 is CASSPGLAGVGDTQYF. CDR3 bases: TGTGCCAGCAGCCCCGGACTAGCGGGAGTTGGAGATACGCAGTATTTT.

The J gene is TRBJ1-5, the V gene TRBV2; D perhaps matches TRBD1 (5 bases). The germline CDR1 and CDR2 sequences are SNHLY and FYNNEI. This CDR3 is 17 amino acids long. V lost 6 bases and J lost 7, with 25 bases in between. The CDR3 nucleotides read TGTGCCAGCAGATCAAGGGCAGGGCCCCGAGTGGAGCAGCCCCAGCATTTT. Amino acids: CASRSRAGPRVEQPQHF.

CDR3 in DNA: TGTGCCAGCAGTTCGACACAGGGGCCGTATGGGGGAGGCTACACCTTC. Its protein is CASSSTQGPYGGGYTF. The V and J genes are TRBV6-6 and TRBJ1-2; 7 positions match TRBD1. This CDR3 has 16 amino acids. Germline CDR1 is MNHNY and CDR2 is SVGAGI (reference sequence). V was pared by 4 bases and J by 8 bases, with 16 bases of the junction left unmatched.